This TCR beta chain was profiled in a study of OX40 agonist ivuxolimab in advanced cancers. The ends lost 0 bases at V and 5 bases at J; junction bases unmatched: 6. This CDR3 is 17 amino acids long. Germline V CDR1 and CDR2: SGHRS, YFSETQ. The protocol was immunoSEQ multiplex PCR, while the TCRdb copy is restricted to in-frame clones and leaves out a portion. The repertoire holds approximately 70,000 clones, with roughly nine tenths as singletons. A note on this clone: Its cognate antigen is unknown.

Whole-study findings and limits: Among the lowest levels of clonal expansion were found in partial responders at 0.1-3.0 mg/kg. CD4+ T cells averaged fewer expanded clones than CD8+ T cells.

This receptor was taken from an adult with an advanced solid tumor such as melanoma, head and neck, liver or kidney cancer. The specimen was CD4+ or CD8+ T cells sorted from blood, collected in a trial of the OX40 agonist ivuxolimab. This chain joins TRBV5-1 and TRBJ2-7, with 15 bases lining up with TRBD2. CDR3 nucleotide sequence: TGCGCCAGCAGCTTGGGAGGACTAGCGGGGGGGCCTAACGAGCAGTACTTC. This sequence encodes CASSLGGLAGGPNEQYF.